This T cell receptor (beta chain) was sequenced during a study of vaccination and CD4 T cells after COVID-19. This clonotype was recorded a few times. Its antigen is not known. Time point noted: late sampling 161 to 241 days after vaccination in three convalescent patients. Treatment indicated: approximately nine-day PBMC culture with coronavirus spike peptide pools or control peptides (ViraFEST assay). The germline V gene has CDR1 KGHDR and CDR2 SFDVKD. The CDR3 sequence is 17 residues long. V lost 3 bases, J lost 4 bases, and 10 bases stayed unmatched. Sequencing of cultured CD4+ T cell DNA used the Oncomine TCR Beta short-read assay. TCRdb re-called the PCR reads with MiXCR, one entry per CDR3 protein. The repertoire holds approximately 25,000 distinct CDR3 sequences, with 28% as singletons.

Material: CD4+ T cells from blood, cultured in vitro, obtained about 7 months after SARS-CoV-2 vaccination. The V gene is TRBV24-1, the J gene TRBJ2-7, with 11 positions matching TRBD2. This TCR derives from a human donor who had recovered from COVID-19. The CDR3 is CATSDRGTSGRLYEQYF. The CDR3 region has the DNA TGTGCCACCAGTGATCGCGGGACTAGCGGTCGTCTTTACGAGCAGTACTTC.